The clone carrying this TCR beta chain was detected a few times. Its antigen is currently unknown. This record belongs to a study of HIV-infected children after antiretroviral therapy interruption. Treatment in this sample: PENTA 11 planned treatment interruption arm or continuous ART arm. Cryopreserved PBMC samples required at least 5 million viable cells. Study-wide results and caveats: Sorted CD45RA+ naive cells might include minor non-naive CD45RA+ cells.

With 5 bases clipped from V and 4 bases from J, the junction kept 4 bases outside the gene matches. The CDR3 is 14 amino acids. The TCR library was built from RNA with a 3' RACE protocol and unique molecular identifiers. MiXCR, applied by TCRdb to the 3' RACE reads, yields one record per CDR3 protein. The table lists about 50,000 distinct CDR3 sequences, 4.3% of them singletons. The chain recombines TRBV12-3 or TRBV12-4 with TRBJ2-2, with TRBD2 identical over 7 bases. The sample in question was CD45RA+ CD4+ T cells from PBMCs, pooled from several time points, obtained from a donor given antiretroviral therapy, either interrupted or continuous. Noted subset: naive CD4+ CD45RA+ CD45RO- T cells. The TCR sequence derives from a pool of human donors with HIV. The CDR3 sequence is CASSPWGGTGELFF. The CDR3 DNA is TGTGCCAGCAGTCCCTGGGGGGGCACCGGGGAGCTGTTTTTT.